The clone carrying this T cell receptor (beta chain) has just a few counts. PCR was performed using 60 Vbeta and 13 Jbeta primers. Using immunoSEQ multiplex PCR, the repertoire was profiled, and TCRdb retains in-frame clones only, with some absent. This sample carries 98,000 or so clones, about 74% of them seen once, and the ten largest clones take approximately 7.7%. Despite likely unrecorded immune exposures, the donors were nominally healthy at the time of sampling. The entry originates in a study of cytomegalovirus exposure and HLA in healthy donors. Study-level background: Researchers found that about 84% of around 400 genotyped donors fell within the Caucasian-associated ancestry cluster.

Trimming removed 3 bases from V and 0 bases from J; junction bases left unmatched: 7. CDR1 and CDR2 (germline): KGHSH, LQKENI. The CDR3 has 16 amino acids. The sequenced sample was PBMCs. The J gene is TRBJ1-1, the V gene TRBV18, with 7 bases fitting TRBD1. The clonotype comes from a female donor in good health and CMV-seronegative. CDR3: CASSPFGGQMNTEAFF. Written as DNA, the CDR3 is TGTGCCAGCTCACCTTTTGGGGGACAGATGAACACTGAAGCTTTCTTT.